A single sample gave rise to the 17 T cell receptor beta chains below, sequenced in a study of memory CD4+ T cells and cytomegalovirus serostatus. Libraries were prepared by immunoSEQ multiplex PCR; TCRdb keeps only in-frame clonotypes and omits some of them. The table includes roughly 45,000 clones, 65% to 80% detected once. Single viable CD3+CD4+CD8-CD45RO+ cells were sorted as the memory CD4+ T cells. Sample: memory CD4+ T cells from blood. These receptors came from an adult in good health and CMV-seronegative.

The rearrangement links TRBV6-5 to TRBJ1-1; TRBD1 aligns across 8 bases. Germline V gene sequence: CDR1 MNHEY, CDR2 SVGAGI. The CDR3 extends over 14 amino acids. The junction had 7 bases not matched to a gene; V was cut back by 0 bases and J by 10 bases. CDR3 in amino acids: CASSYSPGGSGAFF. The CDR3 DNA follows: TGTGCCAGCAGTTACTCCCCAGGGGGCTCGGGAGCTTTCTTT.

This clone was counted only a few times. This sequence joins TRBV18 and TRBJ1-1, with no clear D. Trimming pared 7 bases from V and 5 bases from J, leaving 14 bases between. The V gene's germline CDR1 is KGHSH and CDR2 LQKENI. The CDR3 contains 13 residues. The CDR3 sequence: CASFPGGTTEAFF. The CDR3 DNA reads TGTGCCAGCTTCCCAGGAGGCACGACTGAAGCTTTCTTT.

J is TRBJ2-5 and V is TRBV7-3; D unresolved. Per germline, CDR1 SGHTA and CDR2 FQGTGA. The CDR3 extends over 13 amino acids. Trimming shortened V by 5 bases and J by 2 bases, and 9 bases separated the two germline ends. CDR3 sequence: CASSQTLQETQYF. The CDR3 DNA is TGTGCCAGCAGCCAGACCCTTCAAGAGACCCAGTACTTC.

The chain uses TRBV29-1 and TRBJ2-7, with 7 bases fitting TRBD1. Germline CDR1 SQVTM, CDR2 ANQGSEA. Trimming at V came to 4 bases and at J to 3 bases, leaving 6 bases not matched to a gene. The CDR3 runs to 13 residues. CDR3 protein: CSVGPGTDYEQYF. CDR3 coding DNA: TGCAGCGTTGGTCCTGGGACAGACTACGAGCAGTACTTC.

The J gene is TRBJ2-7, the V gene TRBV7-9; possibly TRBD1 for D (6 bases). CDR1 is SEHNR, CDR2 FQNEAQ, per germline (reference sequence). The CDR3 contains 12 residues. Trimming took off 1 base at V and 11 bases at J, with 12 bases between the two ends. The CDR3 is CASSLDRALEYF. The CDR3, as DNA: TGTGCCAGCAGCTTAGACAGGGCCTTGGAGTACTTC.

This clone was detected a few times. This sequence joins TRBV28 and TRBJ1-2; D is perhaps TRBD1 (6 bases). Germline lookup yields CDR1 MDHEN and CDR2 SYDVKM. The CDR3 is made up of 15 amino acids. The germline V and J ends were trimmed by 6 bases and 0 bases, with 14 bases remaining between them. The CDR3 reads CASRPPDRPNYGYTF. For the CDR3, the DNA is TGTGCCAGCAGACCCCCGGACAGACCTAACTATGGCTACACCTTC.

The gene calls are TRBV15 and TRBJ2-1, with 7 nucleotides matching TRBD1. The germline gives CDR1 LNHNV, CDR2 YYDKDF (reference sequence). V shed 0 bases, J shed 9 bases, and the junction held 14 bases outside the gene matches. The CDR3 contains 17 residues. CDR3 protein: CATSRDKNVRQGAEQFF. For the CDR3, the DNA is TGTGCCACCAGCAGAGACAAAAACGTGAGACAGGGCGCTGAGCAGTTCTTC.

V is TRBV9 and J is TRBJ2-3; 9 bases are a match to TRBD2. The germline gives CDR1 SGDLS, CDR2 YYNGEE. There are 21 residues in the CDR3. Losses at the gene ends were 0 bases for V and 1 base for J; bases not matched to a gene: 18. Here the CDR3 DNA reads TGTGCCAGCAGCGTAGAGGGTTCGGGGAGCGGGGGGTCGAGAGGCACAGATACGCAGTATTTT. Its translation: CASSVEGSGSGGSRGTDTQYF.

This chain connects TRBV6-5 to TRBJ2-7; 7 bases match TRBD2. The germline gives CDR1 MNHEY, CDR2 SVGAGI. The trim removed 10 bases at V and 2 bases at J, leaving 5 bases unmatched. The CDR3 has 12 amino acids. The CDR3 loop is CATRGRAYEQYF. CDR3 nucleotides: TGTGCCACCCGGGGGAGGGCCTACGAGCAGTACTTC.

The chain uses TRBV7-2 and TRBJ1-1; possible D gene TRBD1, 5 bases. The CDR3 runs to 14 residues. V was trimmed by 0 bases and J by 4 bases, leaving 9 bases between them. Germline V gene data show CDR1 as SGHTA and CDR2 as FQGNSA. CDR3 in DNA: TGTGCCAGCAGCTTAGCGGCAGGGAGCACTGAAGCTTTCTTT. This gives the protein CASSLAAGSTEAFF.

The rearrangement uses TRBV7-9 and TRBJ2-1; TRBD2 agrees at 10 bases. Germline V gene data show CDR1 as SEHNR and CDR2 as FQNEAQ (reference sequence). Trimming took 7 bases from V and 7 from J; bases not matched to a gene: 7. The CDR3 spans 14 residues. CDR3 region: CASNLGLAANEQFF. As DNA, the CDR3 is TGTGCCAGCAATTTAGGACTAGCGGCGAATGAGCAGTTCTTC.

The chain couples TRBV6-1 to TRBJ1-2; tentative D call: TRBD1 (5 bases). The CDR3 is made up of 14 amino acids. Between the trimmed V and J ends, which lost 2 bases and 5 bases, there was a span of 12 bases. The V gene's germline CDR1 is MNHNS and CDR2 SASEGT. CDR3 residues: CASSESGKIYGYTF. CDR3 in DNA: TGTGCCAGCAGTGAATCAGGGAAAATTTATGGCTACACCTTC.

J is TRBJ2-3 and V is TRBV7-2; D gene uncertain. Germline lookup yields CDR1 SGHTA and CDR2 FQGNSA. Trimming shortened V by 5 bases and J by 1 base, and 4 bases separated the two germline ends. This CDR3 has 12 residues. CDR3 amino acids: CASSPRTDTQYF. The CDR3 DNA follows: TGTGCCAGCAGCCCGCGCACAGATACGCAGTATTTT.

This chain joins TRBV11-2 and TRBJ2-7; D is perhaps TRBD2 (5 bases). The CDR3 sequence is 15 residues long. The germline V gene has CDR1 SGHAT and CDR2 FQNNGV. V was trimmed by 3 bases and J by 0 bases, leaving 12 bases between them. CDR3 amino acids: CASSLSSADSYEQYF. The CDR3 coding sequence is TGTGCCAGCAGCTTGAGTAGCGCCGACTCCTACGAGCAGTACTTC.

The chain links TRBV19 to TRBJ1-2; D possibly corresponds to TRBD1 (6 bases). The length of the CDR3 is 14 residues. Per the germline V gene, CDR1 is LNHDA and CDR2 is SQIVND (reference sequence). The ends were cut back, 4 bases at V and 7 bases at J, with 16 bases in the middle. The DNA of the CDR3 is TGTGCCAGTAGTACCCGGGACACCAAGACTGGCTACACCTTC. This encodes CASSTRDTKTGYTF.

The V and J genes are TRBV19 and TRBJ1-5, with no clear D. Germline CDR1 LNHDA, CDR2 SQIVND (reference sequence). CDR3 size: 14 residues. The V and J ends lost 4 bases and 4 bases respectively, with 11 bases between them. The CDR3 DNA follows: TGTGCCAGTAGTACAGGAGGAGGGAATCAGCCCCAGCATTTT. It yields the protein CASSTGGGNQPQHF.

The chain joins TRBV2 to TRBJ2-5, with 7 bases that match TRBD1. Trimming removed 6 bases from V and 5 bases from J; junction bases left unmatched: 6. CDR3 length: 13 amino acids. Germline assignment: CDR1 SNHLY and CDR2 FYNNEI. The CDR3 DNA follows: TGTGCCAGCAGACCCGACAGGGCGGAGACCCAGTACTTC. Its translation is CASRPDRAETQYF.